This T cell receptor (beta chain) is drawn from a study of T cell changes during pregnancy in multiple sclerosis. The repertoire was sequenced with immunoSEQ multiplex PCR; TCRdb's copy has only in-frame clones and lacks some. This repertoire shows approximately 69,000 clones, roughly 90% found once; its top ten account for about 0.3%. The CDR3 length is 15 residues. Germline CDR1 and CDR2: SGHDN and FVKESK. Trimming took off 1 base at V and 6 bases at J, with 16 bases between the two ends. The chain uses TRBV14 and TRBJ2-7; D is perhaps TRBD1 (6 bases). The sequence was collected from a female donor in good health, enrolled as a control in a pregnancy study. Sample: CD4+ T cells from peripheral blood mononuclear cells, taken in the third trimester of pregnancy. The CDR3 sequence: CASSQGSRGFREQYF. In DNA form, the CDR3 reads TGTGCCAGCAGCCAAGGAAGTAGGGGGTTTCGCGAGCAGTACTTC. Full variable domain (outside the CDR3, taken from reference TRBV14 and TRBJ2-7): EAGVTQFPSHSVIEKGQTVTLRCDPISGHDNLYWYRRVMGKEIKFLLHFVKESKQDESGMPNNRFLAERTGGTYSTLKVQPAELEDSGVYFCASSQGSRGFREQYFGPGTRLTVT.